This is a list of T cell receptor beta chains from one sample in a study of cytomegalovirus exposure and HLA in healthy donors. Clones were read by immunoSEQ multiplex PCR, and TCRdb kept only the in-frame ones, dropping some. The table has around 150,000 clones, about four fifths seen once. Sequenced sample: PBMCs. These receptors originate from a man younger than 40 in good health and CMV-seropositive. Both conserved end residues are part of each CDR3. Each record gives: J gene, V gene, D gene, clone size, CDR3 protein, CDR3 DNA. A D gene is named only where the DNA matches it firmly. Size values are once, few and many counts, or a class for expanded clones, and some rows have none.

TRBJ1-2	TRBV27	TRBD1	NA	CASSSARDRVYGYTF	TGTGCCAGCAGTTCCGCCCGGGACAGGGTCTATGGCTACACCTTC
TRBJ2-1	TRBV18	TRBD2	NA	CASSPGGSRVEGFF	TGTGCCAGCTCACCAGGCGGGAGCCGTGTAGAGGGGTTCTTC
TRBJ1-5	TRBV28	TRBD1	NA	CASSFPGGHQPQHF	TGTGCCAGCAGTTTCCCAGGGGGCCATCAGCCCCAGCATTTT
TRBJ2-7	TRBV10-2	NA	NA	CASTSTGTLEQYF	TGCGCCAGCACATCGACAGGGACTCTCGAGCAGTACTTC
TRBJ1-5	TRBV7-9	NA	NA	CASSPLADQPQHF	TGTGCCAGCAGCCCCTTAGCGGATCAGCCCCAGCATTTT
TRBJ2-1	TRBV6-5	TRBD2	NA	CASRGLASYNEQFF	TGTGCCAGCCGGGGACTAGCCTCCTACAATGAGCAGTTCTTC
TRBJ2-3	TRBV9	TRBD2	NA	CASSVEGTSGATDTQYF	TGTGCCAGCAGCGTAGAGGGGACTAGCGGGGCCACAGATACGCAGTATTTT
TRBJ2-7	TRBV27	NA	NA	CASSSDSYEQYF	TGTGCCAGCAGTTCGGACTCGTACGAGCAGTACTTC
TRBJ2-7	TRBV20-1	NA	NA	CSVHEDEQYF	TGCAGTGTTCACGAGGACGAGCAGTACTTC
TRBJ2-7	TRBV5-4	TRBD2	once	CASSLRGLALTYEQYF	TGTGCCAGCAGCTTGCGGGGACTAGCGTTGACCTACGAGCAGTACTTC
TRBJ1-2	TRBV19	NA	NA	CASDPGQGIDGYTF	TGTGCCAGCGACCCCGGGCAGGGGATAGACGGCTACACCTTC
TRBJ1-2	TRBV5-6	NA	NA	CASSFQGNYGYTF	TGTGCCAGCAGCTTTCAGGGGAACTATGGCTACACCTTC
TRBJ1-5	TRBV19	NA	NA	CASSIQGWSIVRPQHF	TGTGCCAGTAGTATTCAGGGCTGGTCGATTGTGAGGCCCCAGCATTTT
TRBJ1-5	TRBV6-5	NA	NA	CASTGSGEGQPQHF	TGTGCCAGCACTGGTTCGGGTGAGGGTCAGCCCCAGCATTTT
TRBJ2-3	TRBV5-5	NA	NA	CASTQSGTSTDTQYF	TGTGCCAGCACCCAATCCGGGACAAGCACAGATACGCAGTATTTT
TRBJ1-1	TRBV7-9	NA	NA	CASSRREGPEAFF	TGTGCCAGCAGCCGGAGGGAAGGACCCGAAGCTTTCTTT
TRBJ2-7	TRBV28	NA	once	CASSFRNRVSYEQYF	TGTGCCAGCAGTTTCCGCAACAGGGTTTCCTACGAGCAGTACTTC
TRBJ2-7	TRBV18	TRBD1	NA	CASSPLRDRGTYEQYF	TGTGCCAGCTCACCACTCCGGGACAGGGGGACCTACGAGCAGTACTTC
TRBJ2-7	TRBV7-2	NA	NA	CASSLGAGLGPLYEQYF	TGTGCCAGCAGCTTAGGGGCGGGGCTAGGCCCGCTCTACGAGCAGTACTTC
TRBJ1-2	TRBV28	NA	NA	CASTRDRSSGYTF	TGTGCCAGCACCCGAGACAGAAGCTCTGGCTACACCTTC
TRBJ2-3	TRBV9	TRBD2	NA	CASSALGGGTDTQYF	TGTGCCAGCAGCGCTTTGGGGGGGGGCACAGATACGCAGTATTTT
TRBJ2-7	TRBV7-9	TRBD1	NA	CASSTRGQRGEQYF	TGTGCCAGCAGCACCAGGGGGCAAAGAGGCGAGCAGTACTTC